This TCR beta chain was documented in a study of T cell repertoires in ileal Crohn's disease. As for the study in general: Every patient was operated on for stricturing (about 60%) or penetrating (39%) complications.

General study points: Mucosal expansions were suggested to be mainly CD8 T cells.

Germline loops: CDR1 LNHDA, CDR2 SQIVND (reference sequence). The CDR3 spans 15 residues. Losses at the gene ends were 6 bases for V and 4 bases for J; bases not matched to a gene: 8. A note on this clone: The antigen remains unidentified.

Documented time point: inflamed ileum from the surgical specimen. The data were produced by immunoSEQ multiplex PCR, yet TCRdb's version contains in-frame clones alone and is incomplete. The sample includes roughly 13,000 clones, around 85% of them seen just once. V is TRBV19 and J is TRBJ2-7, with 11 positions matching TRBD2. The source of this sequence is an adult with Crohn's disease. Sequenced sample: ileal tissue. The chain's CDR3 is CASSPTSGMGYEQYF. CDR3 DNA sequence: TGTGCCAGTAGCCCGACTAGCGGGATGGGGTACGAGCAGTACTTC.